This TCR beta chain was recovered during a study of blood T cells in healthy people across ages. Study details: Template switching picked up about one barcoded beta molecule for each two T cells.

Isolation yielded PBMCs, at least 6.5 million per sample, in every case. The CDR3 spans 16 residues. V lost 4 bases and J lost 8; bases outside the gene matches: 9. In germline, CDR1 is SGHTA, CDR2 FQGTGA. Study conclusions and caveats: A roughly linear fall in TCR beta diversity per million T cells was seen with increasing age.

This clonotype was seen a handful of times. The target antigen is unknown. Together with a sample-barcoded 5' primer, a J-beta primer mix was included in a second PCR lasting about 7 to 12 cycles. Sequencing of every sample gave 2.5 million or more CDR3-containing paired-end reads. TCRdb reprocessed the 5' RACE reads via MiXCR and lists one record per CDR3 protein. Of fewer than 2 million distinct CDR3 sequences in the sample, approximately 40% were seen once. The sequence was obtained from a human donor in good health. The sample comprised blood. This rearrangement joins TRBV7-3 to TRBJ2-1, with 12 bases fitting TRBD2. The CDR3 bases are TGTGCCAGCAGCTACCTAGCGGGGGGGGTTGGTCATGAGCAGTTCTTC. Translating gives CASSYLAGGVGHEQFF.